The rows below give T cell receptor beta chains drawn from one sample of a study of blood T cells in healthy people across ages. TCRdb reprocessed the 5' RACE reads with MiXCR, giving one entry per CDR3 protein. The top ten clones hold 25% to 30% of a sample with about 690,000 distinct CDR3 sequences, less than 45% of them seen once. Sequencing was done on a sample of blood. These receptors were taken from an elderly man in good health. CDR3s include the opening cysteine and the closing phenylalanine or tryptophan. The order of the fields is J gene, clone size, V gene, D gene, CDR3 protein, CDR3 DNA. A D gene is named only where the DNA matches it firmly. The size entry is marked missing in some rows and otherwise reads once, few, many or a size class.

TRBJ2-3	few	TRBV4-2	TRBD2	CASSQESGTGSTDTQYF	TGTGCCAGCAGCCAAGAGAGCGGGACGGGGAGCACAGATACGCAGTATTTT
TRBJ1-1	-	TRBV5-5	TRBD1	CASSPRDRGLGYTEAFF	TGTGCCAGCAGCCCAAGGGACAGGGGGCTAGGGTACACTGAAGCTTTCTTT
TRBJ1-2	many	TRBV7-2	TRBD1	CASSQNRGYGYTF	TGTGCCAGCAGCCAGAACAGGGGCTATGGCTACACCTTC
TRBJ2-7	-	TRBV7-8	-	CASTRGYEQYF	TGTGCCAGCACCCGTGGTTACGAGCAGTACTTC
TRBJ1-1	-	TRBV20-1	-	CSASVGQWEAFF	TGCAGTGCTAGTGTTGGACAGTGGGAAGCTTTCTTT
TRBJ2-7	-	TRBV29-1	-	CSVCYPNFSYNEQYF	TGCAGCGTTTGTTACCCTAATTTCTCCTACAATGAGCAGTACTTC
TRBJ2-5	-	TRBV24-1	-	CATSDTGYPEQYF	TGTGCCACCAGTGATACCGGCTATCCAGAGCAGTACTTC
TRBJ2-5	-	TRBV4-1	-	CATSPRPGDRTQYF	TGCGCCACGAGTCCACGCCCAGGGGACCGGACCCAGTACTTC
TRBJ2-7	once	TRBV9	-	CASGPSTYEQYF	TGTGCCAGCGGTCCGTCTACCTACGAGCAGTACTTC
TRBJ2-1	few	TRBV7-2	-	CASSPAGGASSYNEQFF	TGTGCCAGCAGCCCGGCCGGTGGGGCGAGCTCCTACAATGAGCAGTTCTTC